This record concerns one T cell receptor (beta chain) sequence. Its antigen is not known. The data are from a study of cytomegalovirus exposure and HLA in healthy donors. Germline trimming cut 1 base from V and 5 bases from J; bases unmatched to any gene: 14. Germline assignment: CDR1 SGHNT and CDR2 YYREEE (reference sequence). The CDR3 extends over 18 amino acids. TCRdb's copy holds only in-frame clones and misses some; the assay was immunoSEQ multiplex PCR. The repertoire holds under 150,000 clones, with roughly 86% as singletons. Study results and limitations: Both high specificity and high sensitivity reportedly marked the classifier's diagnosis of cytomegalovirus status. Most TCR sequences showed up rarely, but some public TCRs showed up in many donors. TCR beta chains numbering under 200 were designated cytomegalovirus-associated. The tendency of first-cohort TCR clusters to co-occur in the 120 or so validation repertoires emerged from a later analysis.

The TCR sequence derives from a woman between 25 and 40 years old in good health and CMV-seronegative. V is TRBV5-4 and J is TRBJ1-4, with TRBD1 identical over 7 bases. The sample comprised PBMCs. The CDR3 nucleotides are TGTGCCAGCAGCTTGAACCAAAACAGACAGGGAGAAAATGAAAAACTGTTTTTT. Translated: CASSLNQNRQGENEKLFF.